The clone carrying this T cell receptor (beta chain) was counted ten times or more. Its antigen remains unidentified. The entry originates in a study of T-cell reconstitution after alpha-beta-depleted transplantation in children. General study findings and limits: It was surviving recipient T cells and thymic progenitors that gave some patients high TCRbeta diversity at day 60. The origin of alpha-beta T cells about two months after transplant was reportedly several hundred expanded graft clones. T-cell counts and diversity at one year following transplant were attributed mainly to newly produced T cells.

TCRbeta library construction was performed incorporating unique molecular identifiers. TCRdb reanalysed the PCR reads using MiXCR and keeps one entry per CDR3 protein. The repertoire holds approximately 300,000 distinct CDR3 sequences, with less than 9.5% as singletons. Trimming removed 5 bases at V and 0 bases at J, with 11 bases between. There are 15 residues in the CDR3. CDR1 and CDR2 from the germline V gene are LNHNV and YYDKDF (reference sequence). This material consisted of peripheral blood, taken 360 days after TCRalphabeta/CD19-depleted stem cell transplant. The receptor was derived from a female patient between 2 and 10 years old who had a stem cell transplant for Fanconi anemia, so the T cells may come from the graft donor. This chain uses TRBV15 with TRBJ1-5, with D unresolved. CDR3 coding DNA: TGTGCCACCAGCCCGACGGAAACTAGCAATCAGCCCCAGCATTTT. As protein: CATSPTETSNQPQHF.